This entry describes one T cell receptor beta chain. The antigen remains undetermined. The CDR3 runs to 15 residues. In germline, CDR1 is LGHDT, CDR2 YNNKEL (reference sequence). The trim removed 0 bases at V and 3 bases at J, leaving 5 bases unmatched. Each CDR3 protein is one row after TCRdb ran MiXCR on the reads. The table shows 100,000 to 150,000 distinct CDR3 sequences, with 7% to 9.5% occurring only once. The data stem from a study of T cell repertoires in cytomegalovirus infection. Turning to the study itself: Indicated by public TCR beta signatures were CMV infection and matching HLA type. Findings and limits, study-wide: Ex vivo responses were dominated by HLA-C-restricted CMV-specific TCR beta clonotypes. Cumulative frequency of public TCR beta families picked out carriers of CMV plus the relevant HLA.

The TCR originated in a human donor in good health (CMV status not recorded). Some clones in this sample may be carry-over from other donors' samples. The chain uses TRBV3-1 and TRBJ2-7; 7 nucleotides line up with TRBD2. Sequencing used PBMCs. CDR3 DNA sequence: TGTGCCAGCAGCCAAGAAACGCGGGGGAACTACGAGCAGTACTTC. Protein: CASSQETRGNYEQYF.